This entry describes one T cell receptor beta chain. The target antigen is unknown. Libraries were prepared by immunoSEQ multiplex PCR; TCRdb keeps only in-frame clonotypes and omits some of them. The sample includes tens of thousands of clones, 80% seen only once; the top ten take roughly 8%. Frozen-stored PBMCs produced approximately 2 micrograms of genomic DNA for TCR beta libraries. Germline V gene sequence: CDR1 GTSNPN, CDR2 SVGIG (reference sequence). The CDR3 spans 12 residues. The V and J ends lost 0 bases and 11 bases, in that order; junction bases with no gene match: 5. This record belongs to a study of cytotoxic CD8 clonotypes in ibrutinib-treated CLL. About the research overall: Recorded responses included about 25 partial and 2 complete; following median approximately six years, roughly 15 stayed remitted and roughly twelve progressed.

Study-wide results and limits: On treatment, the uncommon public clonotypes contracted or remained stable.

The receptor was derived from a human donor with chronic lymphocytic leukemia. The sequenced sample was PBMCs, obtained at disease progression, from a patient treated with ibrutinib. V and J are TRBV30 and TRBJ1-1; TRBD1 aligns across 8 bases. CDR3 DNA: TGTGCCTGGAGTGTACCTCACAGGGGGGCTTTCTTT. Protein: CAWSVPHRGAFF.